The present entry profiles one T cell receptor (beta chain) with its context. Its antigen is currently unknown. V lost 6 bases, J lost 7 bases, and 5 bases stayed unmatched. The CDR3 extends over 12 amino acids. The germline V gene has CDR1 SQVTM and CDR2 ANQGSEA. This entry belongs to a study of T-cell memory formation after mild COVID-19. One entry per CDR3 protein, called by TCRdb with MiXCR from the 5' RACE reads. The sample consists of nearly 110,000 distinct CDR3 sequences, approximately 13% of them appearing once. Study results and limitations: Day 15 to 85 contractors were CD4/CD8 balanced; later expanders leaned CD4+.

The specimen sequenced was PBMCs or a T cell subset sorted from them (not recorded which). The V and J genes are TRBV29-1 and TRBJ1-2; TRBD1 matches at 10 bases. This sequence originates from an adult woman who had mild COVID-19 (a few samples of this study predate the infection). Cell type and time point are not known. CDR3 protein: CSVAGTGVGYTF. CDR3 DNA sequence: TGCAGCGTCGCCGGGACAGGGGTTGGCTACACCTTC.